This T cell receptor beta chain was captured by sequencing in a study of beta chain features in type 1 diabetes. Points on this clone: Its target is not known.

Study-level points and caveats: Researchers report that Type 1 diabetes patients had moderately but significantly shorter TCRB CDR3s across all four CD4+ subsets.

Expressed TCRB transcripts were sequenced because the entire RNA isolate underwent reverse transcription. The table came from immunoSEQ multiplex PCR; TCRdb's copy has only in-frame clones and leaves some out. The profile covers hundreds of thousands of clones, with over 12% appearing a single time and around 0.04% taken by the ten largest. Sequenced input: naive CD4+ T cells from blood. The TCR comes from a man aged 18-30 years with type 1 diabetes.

The CDR3 loop reads CASSPRGRGSTDTQYF. CDR3 sequence (DNA): TGTGCCAGCAGCCCGAGGGGGCGGGGGAGCACAGATACGCAGTATTTT. This chain joins TRBV9 and TRBJ2-3; D is perhaps TRBD1 or TRBD2 (7 bases each). V lost 4 bases and J lost 0, with 15 bases in between. The germline CDR1 and CDR2 sequences are SGDLS and YYNGEE. The CDR3 covers 16 residues.